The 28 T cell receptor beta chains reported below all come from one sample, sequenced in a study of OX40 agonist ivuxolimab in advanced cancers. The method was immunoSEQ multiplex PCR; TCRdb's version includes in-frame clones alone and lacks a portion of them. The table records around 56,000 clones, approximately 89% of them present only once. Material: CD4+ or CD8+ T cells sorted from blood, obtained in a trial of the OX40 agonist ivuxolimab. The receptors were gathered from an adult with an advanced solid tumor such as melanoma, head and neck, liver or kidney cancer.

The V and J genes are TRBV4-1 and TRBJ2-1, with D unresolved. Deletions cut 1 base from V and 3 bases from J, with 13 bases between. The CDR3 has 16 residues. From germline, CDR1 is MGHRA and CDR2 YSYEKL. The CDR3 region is CASSQVEAVSYNEQFF. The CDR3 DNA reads TGCGCCAGCAGCCAAGTGGAAGCTGTGAGCTACAATGAGCAGTTCTTC.

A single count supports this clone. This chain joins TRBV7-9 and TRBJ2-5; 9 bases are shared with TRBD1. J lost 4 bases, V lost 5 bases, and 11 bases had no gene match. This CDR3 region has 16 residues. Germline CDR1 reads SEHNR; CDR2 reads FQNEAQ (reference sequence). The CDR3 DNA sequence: TGTGCCAGCAGCCGACGGGGACAGGGTGCGAGAGAGACCCAGTACTTC. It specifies CASSRRGQGARETQYF.

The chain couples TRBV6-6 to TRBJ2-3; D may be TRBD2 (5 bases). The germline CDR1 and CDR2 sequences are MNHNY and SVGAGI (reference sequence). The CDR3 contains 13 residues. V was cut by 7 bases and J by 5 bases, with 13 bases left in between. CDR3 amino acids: CASTPGAGDTQYF. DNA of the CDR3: TGTGCCAGCACCCCAGGCGCGGGAGATACGCAGTATTTT.

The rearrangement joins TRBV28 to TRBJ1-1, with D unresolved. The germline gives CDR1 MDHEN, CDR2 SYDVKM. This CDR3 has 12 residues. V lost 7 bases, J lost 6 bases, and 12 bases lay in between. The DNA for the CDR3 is TGTGCCAGCACCCCTCTACTAGCTGAAGCTTTCTTT. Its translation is CASTPLLAEAFF.

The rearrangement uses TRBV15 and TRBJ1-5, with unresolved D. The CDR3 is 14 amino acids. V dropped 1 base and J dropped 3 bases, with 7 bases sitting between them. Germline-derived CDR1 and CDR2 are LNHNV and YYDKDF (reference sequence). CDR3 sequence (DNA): TGTGCCACCAGCAGAGTGACTTTCAATCAGCCCCAGCATTTT. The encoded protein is CATSRVTFNQPQHF. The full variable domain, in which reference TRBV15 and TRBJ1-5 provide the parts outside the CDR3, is DAMVIQNPRYQVTQFGKPVTLSCSQTLNHNVMYWYQQKSSQAPKLLFHYYDKDFNNEADTPDNFQSRRPNTSFCFLDIRSPGLGDTAMYLCATSRVTFNQPQHFGDGTRLSIL.

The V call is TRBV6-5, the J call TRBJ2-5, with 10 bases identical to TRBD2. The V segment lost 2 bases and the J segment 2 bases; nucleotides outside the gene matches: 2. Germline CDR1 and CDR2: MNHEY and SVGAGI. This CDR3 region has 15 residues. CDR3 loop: CASSYGLAVQETQYF. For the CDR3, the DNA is TGTGCCAGCAGTTACGGACTAGCGGTGCAAGAGACCCAGTACTTC.

The CDR3 coding sequence is TGTGCCAGCAGCGTCCGTAGTGTCTTAGATGAGCAGTTCTTC. It specifies CASSVRSVLDEQFF. This chain joins TRBV9 and TRBJ2-1; no clear D. The V end was cut by 2 bases, the J end by 8 bases, with 14 bases between. The CDR3 consists of 14 residues. CDR1 is SGDLS, CDR2 YYNGEE, per germline.

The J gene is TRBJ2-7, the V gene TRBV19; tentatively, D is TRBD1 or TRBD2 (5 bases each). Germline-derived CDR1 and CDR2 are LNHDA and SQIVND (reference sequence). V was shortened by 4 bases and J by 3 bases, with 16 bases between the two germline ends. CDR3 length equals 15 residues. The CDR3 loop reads CASSTARDLIYEQYF. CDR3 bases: TGTGCCAGTAGTACAGCCCGGGACCTAATCTACGAGCAGTACTTC.

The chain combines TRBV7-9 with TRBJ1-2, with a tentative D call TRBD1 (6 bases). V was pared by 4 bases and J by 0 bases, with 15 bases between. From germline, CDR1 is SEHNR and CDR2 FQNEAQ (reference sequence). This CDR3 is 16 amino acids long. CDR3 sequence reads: CASSSSGQRANYGYTF. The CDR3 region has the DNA TGTGCCAGCAGCTCCTCCGGACAGAGAGCTAACTATGGCTACACCTTC.

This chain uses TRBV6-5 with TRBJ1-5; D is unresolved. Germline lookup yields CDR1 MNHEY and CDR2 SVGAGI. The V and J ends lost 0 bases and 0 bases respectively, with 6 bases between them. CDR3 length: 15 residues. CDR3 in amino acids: CASSYSVYSNQPQHF. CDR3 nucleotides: TGTGCCAGCAGTTACTCGGTCTATAGCAATCAGCCCCAGCATTTT.

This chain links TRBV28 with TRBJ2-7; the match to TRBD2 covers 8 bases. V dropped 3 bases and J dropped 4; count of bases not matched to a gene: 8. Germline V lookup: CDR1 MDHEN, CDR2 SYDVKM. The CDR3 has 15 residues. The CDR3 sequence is CASSFLREEVYEQYF. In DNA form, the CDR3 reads TGTGCCAGCAGTTTTTTGCGGGAGGAAGTGTACGAGCAGTACTTC.

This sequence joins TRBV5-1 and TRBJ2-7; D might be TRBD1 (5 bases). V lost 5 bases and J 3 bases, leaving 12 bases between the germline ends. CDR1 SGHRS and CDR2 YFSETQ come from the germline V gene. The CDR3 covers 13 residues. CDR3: CASSLTDSYEQYF. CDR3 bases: TGCGCCAGCAGTCTGACCGACAGCTACGAGCAGTACTTC.

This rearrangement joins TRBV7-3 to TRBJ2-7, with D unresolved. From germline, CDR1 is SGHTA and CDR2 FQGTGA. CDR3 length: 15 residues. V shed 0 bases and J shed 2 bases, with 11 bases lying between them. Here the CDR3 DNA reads TGTGCCAGCAGCTTAACGGCTCCGGGTCCCTACGAGCAGTACTTC. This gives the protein CASSLTAPGPYEQYF.

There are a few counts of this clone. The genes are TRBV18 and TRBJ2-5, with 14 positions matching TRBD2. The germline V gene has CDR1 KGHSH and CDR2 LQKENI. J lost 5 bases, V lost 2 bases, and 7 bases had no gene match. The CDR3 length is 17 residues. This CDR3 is CASSPGLAGGSRETQYF. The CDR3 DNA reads TGTGCCAGCTCACCAGGACTAGCGGGAGGTTCTCGGGAGACCCAGTACTTC.

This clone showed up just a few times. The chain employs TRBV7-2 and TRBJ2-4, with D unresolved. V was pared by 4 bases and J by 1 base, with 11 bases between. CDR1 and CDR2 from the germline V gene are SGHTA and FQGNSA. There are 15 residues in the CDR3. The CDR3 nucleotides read TGTGCCAGCAGCTCCTCCAGCTGGGCCAAAAACATTCAGTACTTC. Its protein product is CASSSSSWAKNIQYF.

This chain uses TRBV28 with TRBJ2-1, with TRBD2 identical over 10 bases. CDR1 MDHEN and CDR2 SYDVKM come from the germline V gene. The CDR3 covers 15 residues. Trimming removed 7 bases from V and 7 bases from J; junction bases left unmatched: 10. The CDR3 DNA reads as TGTGCCAGCACCCCCCGAGCGGGAGGGGGTAATGAGCAGTTCTTC. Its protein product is CASTPRAGGGNEQFF.

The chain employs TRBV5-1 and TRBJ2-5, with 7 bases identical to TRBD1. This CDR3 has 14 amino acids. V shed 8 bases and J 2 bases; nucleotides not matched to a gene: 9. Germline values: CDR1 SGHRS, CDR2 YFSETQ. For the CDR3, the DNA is TGCGCCAGTCCCACCGGGACAGAGCAAGAGACCCAGTACTTC. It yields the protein CASPTGTEQETQYF.

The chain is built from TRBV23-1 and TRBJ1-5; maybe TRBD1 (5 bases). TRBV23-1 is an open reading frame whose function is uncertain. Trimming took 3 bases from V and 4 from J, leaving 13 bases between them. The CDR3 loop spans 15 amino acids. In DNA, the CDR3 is TGCGCCAGCAGTCACCGTCCTCGACAGAATCAGCCCCAGCATTTT. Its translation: CASSHRPRQNQPQHF.

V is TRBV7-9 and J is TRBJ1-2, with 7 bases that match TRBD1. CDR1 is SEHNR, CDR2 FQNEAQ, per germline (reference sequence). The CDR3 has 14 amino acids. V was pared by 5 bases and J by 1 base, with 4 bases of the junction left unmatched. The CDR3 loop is CASSRDSGNYGYTF. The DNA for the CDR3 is TGTGCCAGCAGCCGGGACAGCGGTAACTATGGCTACACCTTC.

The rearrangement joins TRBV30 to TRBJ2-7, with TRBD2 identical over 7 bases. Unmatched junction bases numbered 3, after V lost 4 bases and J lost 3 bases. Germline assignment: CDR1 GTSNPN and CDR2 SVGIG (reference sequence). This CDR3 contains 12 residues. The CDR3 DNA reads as TGTGCCTGGATGACGGGAGGCTACGAGCAGTACTTC. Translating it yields CAWMTGGYEQYF.

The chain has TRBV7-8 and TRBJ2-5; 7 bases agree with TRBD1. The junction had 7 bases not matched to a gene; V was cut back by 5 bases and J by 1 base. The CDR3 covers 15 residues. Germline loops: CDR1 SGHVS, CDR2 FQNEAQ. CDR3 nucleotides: TGTGCCAGCAGCCTAACAGGGGCCCTCCAAGAGACCCAGTACTTC. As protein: CASSLTGALQETQYF.

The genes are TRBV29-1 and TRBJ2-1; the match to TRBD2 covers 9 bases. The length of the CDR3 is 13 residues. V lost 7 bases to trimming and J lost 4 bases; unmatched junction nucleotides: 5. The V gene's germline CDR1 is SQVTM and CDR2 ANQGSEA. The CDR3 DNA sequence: TGCAGCGGTAGCGGGAGCGGATACAATGAGCAGTTCTTC. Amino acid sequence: CSGSGSGYNEQFF.

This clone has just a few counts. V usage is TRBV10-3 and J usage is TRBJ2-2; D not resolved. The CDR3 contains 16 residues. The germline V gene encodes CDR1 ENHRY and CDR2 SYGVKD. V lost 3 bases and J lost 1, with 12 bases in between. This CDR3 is CAISEGTGRNTGELFF. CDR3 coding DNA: TGTGCCATCAGTGAAGGAACTGGTCGGAACACCGGGGAGCTGTTTTTT.

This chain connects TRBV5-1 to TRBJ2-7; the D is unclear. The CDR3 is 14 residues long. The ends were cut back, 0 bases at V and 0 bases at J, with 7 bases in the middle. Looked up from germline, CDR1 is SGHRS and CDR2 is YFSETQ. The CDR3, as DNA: TGCGCCAGCAGCTTGGTGTCAAACTCCTACGAGCAGTACTTC. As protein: CASSLVSNSYEQYF. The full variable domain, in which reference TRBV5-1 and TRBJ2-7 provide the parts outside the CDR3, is KAGVTQTPRYLIKTRGQQVTLSCSPISGHRSVSWYQQTPGQGLQFLFEYFSETQRNKGNFPGRFSGRQFSNSRSEMNVSTLELGDSALYLCASSLVSNSYEQYFGPGTRLTVT.

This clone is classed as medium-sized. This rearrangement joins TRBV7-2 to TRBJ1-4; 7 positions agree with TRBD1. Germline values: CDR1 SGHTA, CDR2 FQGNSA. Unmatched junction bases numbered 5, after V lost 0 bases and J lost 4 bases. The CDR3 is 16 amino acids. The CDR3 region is CASSLASGTVNEKLFF. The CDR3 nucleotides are TGTGCCAGCAGCTTAGCTTCCGGGACAGTTAATGAAAAACTGTTTTTT.

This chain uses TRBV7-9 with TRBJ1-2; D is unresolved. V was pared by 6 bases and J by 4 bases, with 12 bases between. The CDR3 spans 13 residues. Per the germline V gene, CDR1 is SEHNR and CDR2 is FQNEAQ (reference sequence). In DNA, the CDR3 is TGTGCCAGCAGACTTGACGGTCCCTATGGCTACACCTTC. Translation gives CASRLDGPYGYTF.

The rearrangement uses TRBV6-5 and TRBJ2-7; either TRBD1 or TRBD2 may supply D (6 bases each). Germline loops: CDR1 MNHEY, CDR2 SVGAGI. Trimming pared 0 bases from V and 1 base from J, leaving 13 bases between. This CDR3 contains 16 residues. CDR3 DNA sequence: TGTGCCAGCAGTTACTCCCCGGGGGCGGGATCCTACGAGCAGTACTTC. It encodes CASSYSPGAGSYEQYF.

CDR3 DNA sequence: TGTGCCAGCAGCCTATCCATCCGGACAGTTAATTACGAGCAGTACTTC. Translation gives CASSLSIRTVNYEQYF. The rearrangement uses TRBV5-5 and TRBJ2-7; a weak D match, TRBD1 (6 bases). The CDR3 contains 16 residues. Germline CDR1 reads SGHKS; CDR2 reads YYEKEE (reference sequence). Trimming removed 4 bases from V and 4 bases from J, with 21 bases in between.